A selection of T cell receptor beta chains follows, all from one sample in a study of neurological immune-mediated disorders. In TCRdb, the 5' RACE reads were re-called with MiXCR into one record per CDR3 protein. The data contain tens of thousands of distinct CDR3 sequences, 3% to 4.5% of them singletons. Sequences were obtained from PBMCs. The receptors here all came from a man aged 25-45 years with multiple sclerosis. Each CDR3 is given without its conserved first and last residue.

V: TRBV12-3/TRBV12-4; J: TRBJ1-5; CDR3: ASSYRGLTPNQPQH
V: TRBV7-9; J: TRBJ2-1; CDR3: ASSLEEVNEQF
V: TRBV20-1; J: TRBJ2-7; CDR3: SASWGRAAYEQY
V: TRBV6-2/TRBV6-3; J: TRBJ2-2; CDR3: ASSGTGTGELF
V: TRBV28; J: TRBJ2-5; CDR3: ASSSSKGFGQETQY
V: TRBV12-3/TRBV12-4; J: TRBJ1-1; CDR3: ASSLGRRSLLGAF
V: TRBV18; J: TRBJ2-7; CDR3: ASSPPGRAYEQY
V: TRBV18; J: TRBJ2-7; CDR3: ASSPPEGFTGTTHEQY
V: TRBV3-1; J: TRBJ2-3; CDR3: ASSPGTFSSTDTQY
V: TRBV6-2/TRBV6-3; J: TRBJ2-1; CDR3: ASSRIPGLGVSYNEQF
V: TRBV2; J: TRBJ2-2; CDR3: ASRIRETGELF
V: TRBV29-1; J: TRBJ2-6; CDR3: SVVGAGANVLT
V: TRBV5-6; J: TRBJ1-1; CDR3: ASSRQGSNTEAF
V: TRBV6-5; J: TRBJ2-4; CDR3: ASSYRGAKNIQY
V: TRBV20-1; J: TRBJ1-4; CDR3: SAPNYASIGARSEKLF
V: TRBV5-1; J: TRBJ1-1; CDR3: ASSGQQNTEAF
V: TRBV7-2; J: TRBJ2-3; CDR3: ASSLGFATYTDTQY
V: TRBV4-1; J: TRBJ2-1; CDR3: ASSQLTSGGANNEQF
V: TRBV5-1; J: TRBJ1-3; CDR3: ASSLGASSGNTIY
V: TRBV20-1; J: TRBJ1-2; CDR3: SASRQGANYGYT
V: TRBV3-1; J: TRBJ2-7; CDR3: ASSPGRVNEQY
V: TRBV20-1; J: TRBJ1-5; CDR3: SARVADRPQH
V: TRBV5-1; J: TRBJ2-7; CDR3: ASHDSTSYEQY
V: TRBV5-5; J: TRBJ2-5; CDR3: ASRRAASLQETQY
V: TRBV20-1; J: TRBJ1-4; CDR3: SARDYRATNEKLF
V: TRBV20-1; J: TRBJ1-2; CDR3: SARDQDPGYT
V: TRBV7-9; J: TRBJ1-4; CDR3: ASSLGREKLF
V: TRBV14; J: TRBJ1-5; CDR3: ASSRYTAGAQH
V: TRBV5-1; J: TRBJ2-7; CDR3: ASRLGYEQY
V: TRBV6-5; J: TRBJ2-5; CDR3: ASSYSKGVPSMETQY
V: TRBV20-1; J: TRBJ1-1; CDR3: SARPTNRENTEAF
V: TRBV27; J: TRBJ1-2; CDR3: ASRTRAHGNYGYT
V: TRBV6-6; J: TRBJ1-5; CDR3: ASLGAGGRQPQH
V: TRBV6-2/TRBV6-3; J: TRBJ2-3; CDR3: ASSYSTGIDTQY
V: TRBV5-6; J: TRBJ2-7; CDR3: ASSFRDRIDYEQY
V: TRBV10-3; J: TRBJ2-5; CDR3: AISDVAGESETQY
V: TRBV6-5; J: TRBJ1-1; CDR3: ASSYDYTEAF
V: TRBV28; J: TRBJ2-7; CDR3: AIQRGDSYEQY
V: TRBV28; J: TRBJ2-5; CDR3: ASRPTPGTQETQY
V: TRBV20-1; J: TRBJ2-1; CDR3: SARGSTYNEQF
V: TRBV11-2; J: TRBJ2-7; CDR3: ASSLVTHSPEQY
V: TRBV20-1; J: TRBJ2-7; CDR3: SARDLQGRTYEQY
V: TRBV5-1; J: TRBJ1-1; CDR3: ASSKVQGGNTEAF
V: TRBV11-2; J: TRBJ2-7; CDR3: ASSLWGYSYEQY
V: TRBV5-1; J: TRBJ1-4; CDR3: ASSTGTGGEKLF
V: TRBV29-1; J: TRBJ2-5; CDR3: SVEPREETQY
V: TRBV3-1; J: TRBJ2-2; CDR3: ASSLAGRVTGELF
V: TRBV6-1; J: TRBJ2-1; CDR3: ASSKRGDHYNEQF
V: TRBV18; J: TRBJ2-7; CDR3: PSSPRFIYEQY
V: TRBV9; J: TRBJ2-3; CDR3: ASSDSTALSDTQY
V: TRBV5-1; J: TRBJ2-4; CDR3: ASSLRGIQY
V: TRBV18; J: TRBJ2-5; CDR3: ASSLTIGQETQY
V: TRBV7-3; J: TRBJ1-6; CDR3: ASSSTGGRYSPLH
V: TRBV3-1; J: TRBJ1-1; CDR3: ASSPGQGVYTEAF
V: TRBV4-1; J: TRBJ1-4; CDR3: ASSQVQGEKLF
V: TRBV5-1; J: TRBJ2-7; CDR3: ASSLGTGFYEQY
V: TRBV29-1; J: TRBJ1-1; CDR3: SVAGQGAIVGTEAF
V: TRBV5-1; J: TRBJ2-5; CDR3: ASSLGGSGETQY
V: TRBV28; J: TRBJ2-5; CDR3: ASSLFLSRTSGYQETQY